This T cell receptor beta chain was identified during a study of cytomegalovirus exposure and HLA in healthy donors. On the study more broadly: Of roughly 400 genotyped donors, around 80% grouped in the Caucasian-associated ancestry cluster.

PCR involved 60 Vbeta and 13 Jbeta primers. Some clones are missing from TCRdb's copy, which holds only in-frame ones; the method was immunoSEQ multiplex PCR. The record lists approximately 180,000 clones, of which the ten most abundant hold approximately 6.4%. V was cut by 2 bases and J by 7 bases, with 9 bases left in between. Germline V gene lookup returns CDR1 MNHNY and CDR2 SVGAGI (reference sequence). The CDR3 totals 13 residues. Broader study findings: Productive rates of about 90% or about 30% were seen for most TCR beta V segments in an earlier analysis.

In regard to this clone: What it binds is unknown.

Sequencing input: PBMCs. The rearrangement uses TRBV6-6 and TRBJ1-5; possibly TRBD1 for D (6 bases). This TCR was recovered from a man aged 25-45 years in good health and CMV-seronegative. The DNA for the CDR3 is TGTGCCAGCAGTTACGAGGGGGGGCAGCCCCAGCATTTT. Protein product: CASSYEGGQPQHF.